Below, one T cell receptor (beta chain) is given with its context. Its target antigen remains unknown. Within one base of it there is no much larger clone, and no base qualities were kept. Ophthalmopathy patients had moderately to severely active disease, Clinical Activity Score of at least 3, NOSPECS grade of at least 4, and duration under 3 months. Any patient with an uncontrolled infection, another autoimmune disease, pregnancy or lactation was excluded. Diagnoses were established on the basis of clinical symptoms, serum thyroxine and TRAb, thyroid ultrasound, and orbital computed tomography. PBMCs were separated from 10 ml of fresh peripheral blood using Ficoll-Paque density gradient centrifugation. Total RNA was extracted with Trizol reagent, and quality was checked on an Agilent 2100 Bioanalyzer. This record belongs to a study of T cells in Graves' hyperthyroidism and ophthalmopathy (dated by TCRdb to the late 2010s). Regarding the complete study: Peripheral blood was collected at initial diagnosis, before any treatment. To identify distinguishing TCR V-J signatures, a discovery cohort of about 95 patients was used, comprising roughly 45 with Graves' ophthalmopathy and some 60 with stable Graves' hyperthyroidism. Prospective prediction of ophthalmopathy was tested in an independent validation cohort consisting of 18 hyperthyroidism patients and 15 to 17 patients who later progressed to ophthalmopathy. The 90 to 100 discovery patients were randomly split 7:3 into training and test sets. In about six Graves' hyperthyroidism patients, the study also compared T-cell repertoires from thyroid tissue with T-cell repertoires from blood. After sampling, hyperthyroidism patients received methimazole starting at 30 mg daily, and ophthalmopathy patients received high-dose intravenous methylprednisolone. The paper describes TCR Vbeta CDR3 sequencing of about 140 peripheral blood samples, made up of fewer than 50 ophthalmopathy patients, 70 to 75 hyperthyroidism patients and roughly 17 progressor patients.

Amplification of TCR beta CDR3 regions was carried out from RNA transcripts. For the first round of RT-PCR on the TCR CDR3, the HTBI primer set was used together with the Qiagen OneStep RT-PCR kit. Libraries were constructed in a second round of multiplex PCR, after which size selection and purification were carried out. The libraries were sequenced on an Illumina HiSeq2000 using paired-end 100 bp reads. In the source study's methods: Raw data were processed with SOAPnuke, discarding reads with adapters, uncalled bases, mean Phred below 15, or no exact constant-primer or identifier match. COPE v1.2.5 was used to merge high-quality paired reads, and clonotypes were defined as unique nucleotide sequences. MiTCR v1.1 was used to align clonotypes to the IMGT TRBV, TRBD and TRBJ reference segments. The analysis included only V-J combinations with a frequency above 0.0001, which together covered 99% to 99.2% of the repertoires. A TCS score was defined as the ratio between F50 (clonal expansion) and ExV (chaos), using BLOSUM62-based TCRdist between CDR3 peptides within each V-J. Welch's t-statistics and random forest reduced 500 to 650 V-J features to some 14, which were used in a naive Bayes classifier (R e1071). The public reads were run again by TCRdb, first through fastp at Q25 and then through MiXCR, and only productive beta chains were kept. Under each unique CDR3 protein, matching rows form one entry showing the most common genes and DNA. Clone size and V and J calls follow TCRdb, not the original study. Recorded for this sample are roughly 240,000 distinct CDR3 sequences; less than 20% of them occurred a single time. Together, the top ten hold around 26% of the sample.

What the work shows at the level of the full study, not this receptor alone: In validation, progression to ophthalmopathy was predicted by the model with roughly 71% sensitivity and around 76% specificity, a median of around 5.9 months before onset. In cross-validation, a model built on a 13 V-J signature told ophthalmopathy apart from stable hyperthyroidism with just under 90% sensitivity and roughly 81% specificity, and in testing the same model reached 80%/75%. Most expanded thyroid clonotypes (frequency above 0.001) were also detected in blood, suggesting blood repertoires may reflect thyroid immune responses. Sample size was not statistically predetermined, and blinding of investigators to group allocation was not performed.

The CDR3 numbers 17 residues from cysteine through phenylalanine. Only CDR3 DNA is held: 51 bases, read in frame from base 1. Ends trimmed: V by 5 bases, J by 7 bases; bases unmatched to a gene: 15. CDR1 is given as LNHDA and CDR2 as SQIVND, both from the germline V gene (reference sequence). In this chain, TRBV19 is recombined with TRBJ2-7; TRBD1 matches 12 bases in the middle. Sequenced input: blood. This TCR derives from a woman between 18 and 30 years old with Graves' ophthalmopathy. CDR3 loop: CASSSIPGTGGSREQYF. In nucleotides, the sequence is TGTGCCAGTAGTTCAATCCCCGGGACAGGGGGCTCTCGGGAGCAGTACTTC.